This T cell receptor (beta chain) was obtained from a study of shared clonotypes between healthy human individuals. V was clipped by 1 base and J by 5 bases; unmatched bases: 11. Germline-derived CDR1 and CDR2 are GTSNPN and SVGIG (reference sequence). CDR3 size: 16 residues. Libraries were prepared by immunoSEQ multiplex PCR; TCRdb keeps only in-frame clonotypes and omits some of them. Of roughly 1,500,000 clones in the sample, 98% were seen once. As to this clone: Its antigen remains unidentified.

Overall study findings and caveats: An effect of sequencing depth on clonotype sharing among donors was expected.

This clonotype was sampled from a young man in good health. Specimen: naive CD4+ T cells sorted from blood. Documented subset: CD45RA+ positively selected. The V gene is TRBV30, the J gene TRBJ2-3; 8 bases agree with TRBD2. The DNA for the CDR3 is TGTGCCTGGAGTGGCCCACTAGCGGCCGAGGGAGATACGCAGTATTTT. Encoded protein: CAWSGPLAAEGDTQYF.